The 5 T cell receptor beta chains below were found in one sample sequenced in a study of shared clonotypes between healthy human individuals (dated by TCRdb to about 2020). Preparation of the library involved the immunoSEQ multiplex PCR assay. Sourced from immuneACCESS, this table was stored by TCRdb with only in-frame sequences that have V and J called. A share of the clones is absent; for the studies checked, an unresolved V gene accounts for under half, and the remainder has no known explanation. Recorded for this sample are over a million clones; approximately 70% of them occurred a single time. The top ten constitute nearly 1.5% of the sample. The sample comprised memory CD4+ T cells sorted from blood. The sample's cell subset or site, from its label and the paper: CD45RA-negative fraction. Source of these receptors: a young man in good health.

The chain carries TRBV10-3 and TRBJ1-1; the D is unclear. Germline V gene lookup returns CDR1 ENHRY and CDR2 SYGVKD. The CDR3 runs to 14 residues. Trimming stripped 6 bases from V and 1 base from J, with 12 bases between. In nucleotides, the CDR3 is TGTGCCATCAGCCCCGGACCGACGAACACTGAAGCTTTCTTT. This sequence encodes CAISPGPTNTEAFF.

About this clone: A much more abundant neighbour one base away suggests this may be a read error. This rearrangement joins TRBV5-1 to TRBJ2-2; D is possibly TRBD1 (6 bases). From germline, CDR1 is SGHRS and CDR2 YFSETQ. This CDR3 contains 13 residues. V was trimmed by 5 bases and J by 1 base, leaving 6 bases between them. The CDR3 region is CASRGQNTGELFF. CDR3 nucleotides: TGCGCCAGCAGGGGACAGAACACCGGGGAGCTGTTTTTT.

This clone appeared a single time. The chain couples TRBV18 to TRBJ2-3, with TRBD2 identical over 9 bases. The CDR3 runs 15 residues. Looked up from germline, CDR1 is KGHSH and CDR2 is LQKENI. J lost 0 bases, V lost 2 bases, and 0 bases had no gene match. The DNA for the CDR3 is TGTGCCAGCTCACCAGGACTAGCGAGCACAGATACGCAGTATTTT. Protein: CASSPGLASTDTQYF. Together with reference TRBV18 and TRBJ2-3, the CDR3 gives the full variable domain: NAGVMQNPRHLVRRRGQEARLRCSPMKGHSHVYWYRQLPEEGLKFMVYLQKENIIDESGMPKERFSAEFPKEGPSILRIQQVVRGDSAAYFCASSPGLASTDTQYFGPGTRLTVL.

Comment on this clone: Other nucleotide sequences in the sample specify the same CDR3. The chain carries TRBV5-8 and TRBJ2-1, with a tentative D call TRBD2 (5 bases). Germline lookup yields CDR1 SGHTS and CDR2 YDEGEE. V lost 5 bases, J lost 6 bases, and 9 bases lay in between. The CDR3 runs 12 residues. CDR3 bases: TGTGCCAGCAGTTGGGGAGTCAATGAGCAGTTCTTC. Residues: CASSWGVNEQFF.

The chain is built from TRBV7-9 and TRBJ2-3; 7 nucleotides agree with TRBD1. The V segment lost 1 base and the J segment 5 bases; nucleotides outside the gene matches: 12. The CDR3 length is 17 residues. Germline V gene lookup returns CDR1 SEHNR and CDR2 FQNEAQ (reference sequence). CDR3 nucleotide sequence: TGTGCCAGCAGCTTAGGACAGGGTGTGGGGGAGCGAGATACGCAGTATTTT. This sequence encodes CASSLGQGVGERDTQYF. Filled out from reference TRBV7-9 and TRBJ2-3, the complete variable domain reads DTGVSQNPRHKITKRGQNVTFRCDPISEHNRLYWYRQTLGQGPEFLTYFQNEAQLEKSRLLSDRFSAERPKGSFSTLEIQRTEQGDSAMYLCASSLGQGVGERDTQYFGPGTRLTVL.